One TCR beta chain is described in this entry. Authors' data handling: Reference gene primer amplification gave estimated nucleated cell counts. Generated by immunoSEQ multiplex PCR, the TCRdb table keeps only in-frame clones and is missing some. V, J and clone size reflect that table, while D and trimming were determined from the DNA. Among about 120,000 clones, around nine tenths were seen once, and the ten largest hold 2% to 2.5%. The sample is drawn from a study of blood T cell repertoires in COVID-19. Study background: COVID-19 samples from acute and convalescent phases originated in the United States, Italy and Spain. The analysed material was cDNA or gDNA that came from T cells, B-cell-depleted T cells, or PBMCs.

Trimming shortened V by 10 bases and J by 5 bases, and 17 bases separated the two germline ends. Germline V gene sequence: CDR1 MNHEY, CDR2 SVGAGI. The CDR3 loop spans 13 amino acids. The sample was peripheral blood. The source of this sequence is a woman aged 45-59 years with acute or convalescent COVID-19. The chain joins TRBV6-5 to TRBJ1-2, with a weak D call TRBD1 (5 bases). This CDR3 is CANYPQGGYGYTF. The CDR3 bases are TGTGCCAATTACCCCCAGGGTGGATATGGCTACACCTTC.